The 28 T cell receptor beta chains given below trace back to one sample, sequenced in a study of cytomegalovirus exposure and HLA in healthy donors. Repertoires were generated with immunoSEQ multiplex PCR, while TCRdb's copy carries only in-frame clones and drops some. This table has 150,000 to 200,000 clones, roughly nine tenths appearing once. The sequencing sample was made of PBMCs. Receptors were obtained from a woman aged 25-40 years in good health and CMV-seronegative.

This chain links TRBV6-5 with TRBJ2-5; D unresolved. Germline CDR1 is MNHEY and CDR2 is SVGAGI. Trimming removed 1 base at V and 7 bases at J, with 16 bases between. CDR3 length equals 15 residues. The CDR3 nucleotides read TGTGCCAGCAGTTACTATGCGTCGAGATTCGCGACCCAGTACTTC. Encoded protein: CASSYYASRFATQYF.

This chain uses TRBV28 with TRBJ2-7; 8 nucleotides align to TRBD2. The V segment lost 7 bases and the J segment 2 bases; nucleotides outside the gene matches: 13. Germline lookup yields CDR1 MDHEN and CDR2 SYDVKM. This CDR3 contains 16 residues. The CDR3 bases are TGTGCCAGCATGGGGCTATCTAGCGGGCACCCCTACGAGCAGTACTTC. Protein sequence: CASMGLSSGHPYEQYF.

This chain connects TRBV5-1 to TRBJ2-4; 9 bases are shared with TRBD1. The CDR3 is 14 residues long. Germline CDR1 SGHRS, CDR2 YFSETQ. V lost 2 bases to trimming and J lost 6 bases; unmatched junction nucleotides: 3. CDR3 protein: CASSLGQGLNIQYF. The CDR3 nucleotides are TGCGCCAGCAGCTTAGGACAGGGGCTAAACATTCAGTACTTC.

This rearrangement joins TRBV27 to TRBJ2-1, with D unresolved. The CDR3 extends over 13 amino acids. CDR1 MNHEY and CDR2 SMNVEV come from the germline V gene (reference sequence). V was pared by 6 bases and J by 7 bases, with 13 bases between. The CDR3, as DNA: TGTGCCAGCAGCCTAGGACCAAGGAATGAGCAGTTCTTC. Amino acids: CASSLGPRNEQFF.

The chain uses TRBV5-4 and TRBJ2-1; D might be TRBD2 (6 bases). Trimming took off 2 bases at V and 8 bases at J, with 11 bases between the two ends. CDR3 length: 13 amino acids. CDR1 and CDR2 (germline): SGHNT, YYREEE (reference sequence). CDR3 region: CASSFVGGDEQFF. In DNA form, the CDR3 reads TGTGCCAGCAGCTTTGTCGGGGGTGATGAGCAGTTCTTC. Full variable domain (missing parts from reference TRBV5-4 and TRBJ2-1): ETGVTQSPTHLIKTRGQQVTLRCSSQSGHNTVSWYQQALGQGPQFIFQYYREEENGRGNFPPRFSGLQFPNYSSELNVNALELDDSALYLCASSFVGGDEQFFGPGTRLTVL.

The J gene is TRBJ1-5, the V gene TRBV6-5; perhaps TRBD1 as D (5 bases). Trimming took off 2 bases at V and 9 bases at J, with 11 bases between the two ends. The CDR3 is 13 amino acids. The germline V gene has CDR1 MNHEY and CDR2 SVGAGI. The CDR3 sequence: CASSYARDWPQHF. CDR3 nucleotide sequence: TGTGCCAGCAGTTACGCTAGGGACTGGCCCCAGCATTTT.

As DNA, the CDR3 is TGTGCCAGCAGTTCGCTTAACAGGGGTCTGAATGAGCAGTTCTTC. Residues: CASSSLNRGLNEQFF. The chain recombines TRBV6-6 with TRBJ2-1, with TRBD1 matching over 7 bases. V was pared by 4 bases and J by 7 bases, with 10 bases of the junction left unmatched. The germline CDR1 and CDR2 sequences are MNHNY and SVGAGI (reference sequence). The CDR3 is 15 residues long.

The rearrangement links TRBV25-1 to TRBJ2-1; either TRBD1 or TRBD2 may fit D (6 bases each). V was clipped by 3 bases and J by 4 bases, with 10 bases between them. CDR1 MGHDK and CDR2 SYGVNS come from the germline V gene. This CDR3 region has 14 residues. The CDR3 reads CASSDGGRYNEQFF. CDR3 bases: TGTGCCAGCAGTGACGGGGGCCGGTACAATGAGCAGTTCTTC. The full variable domain, rest sourced from reference TRBV25-1 and TRBJ2-1, is EADIYQTPRYLVIGTGKKITLECSQTMGHDKMYWYQQDPGMELHLIHYSYGVNSTEKGDLSSESTVSRIRTEHFPLTLESARPSHTSQYLCASSDGGRYNEQFFGPGTRLTVL.

The chain couples TRBV2 to TRBJ1-2; no firm D call. Germline CDR1 and CDR2: SNHLY and FYNNEI. Trimming removed 0 bases from V and 0 bases from J, with 8 bases in between. There are 15 residues in the CDR3. As DNA, the CDR3 is TGTGCCAGCAGTGAAGCGCGTCAGGCTAACTATGGCTACACCTTC. The encoded protein is CASSEARQANYGYTF.

The chain couples TRBV7-8 to TRBJ1-1; D is undetermined. In germline, CDR1 is SGHVS, CDR2 FQNEAQ. This CDR3 region has 15 residues. Trimming took off 1 base at V and 5 bases at J, with 14 bases between the two ends. The CDR3 bases are TGTGCCAGCAGCTTAGTGGAAGGGCTGCGGACTGAAGCTTTCTTT. The encoded protein is CASSLVEGLRTEAFF.

This clone came up once. The chain uses TRBV9 and TRBJ1-2; perhaps TRBD1 as D (5 bases). Looked up from germline, CDR1 is SGDLS and CDR2 is YYNGEE. Trimming removed 0 bases from V and 7 bases from J, with 25 bases in between. This CDR3 contains 18 residues. CDR3 sequence (DNA): TGTGCCAGCAGCGTAGACCTAACAAATTCGGGGCGGGATGGTGGCTACACCTTC. Its translation: CASSVDLTNSGRDGGYTF. Combining the CDR3 with reference TRBV9 and TRBJ1-2 gives the whole variable domain DSGVTQTPKHLITATGQRVTLRCSPRSGDLSVYWYQQSLDQGLQFLIQYYNGEERAKGNILERFSAQQFPDLHSELNLSSLELGDSALYFCASSVDLTNSGRDGGYTFGSGTRLTVV.

The gene calls are TRBV4-3 and TRBJ2-6; the D is unclear. CDR1 is LGHNA and CDR2 is YSLEER in the germline V gene. This CDR3 comprises 14 residues. V shed 2 bases and J shed 4 bases, with 6 bases lying between them. The CDR3 coding sequence is TGCGCCAGCAGCCAATTTTTCGGGGCCAACGTCCTGACTTTC. The encoded protein is CASSQFFGANVLTF.

This clone was seen only a few times. This rearrangement joins TRBV7-2 to TRBJ2-7; 11 nucleotides line up with TRBD2. The V and J ends lost 5 bases and 4 bases, in that order; junction bases with no gene match: 7. CDR3 size: 15 residues. Looked up from germline, CDR1 is SGHTA and CDR2 is FQGNSA. CDR3 sequence reads: CASSPSLAGVYEQYF. The CDR3 DNA reads TGTGCCAGCAGCCCGTCACTAGCGGGGGTTTACGAGCAGTACTTC.

The chain recombines TRBV9 with TRBJ2-1; the D gene could be TRBD1 or TRBD2 (5 bases each). V lost 3 bases to trimming and J lost 9 bases, with 25 bases between them. CDR3 length: 17 residues. CDR1 and CDR2 from the germline V gene are SGDLS and YYNGEE. CDR3 DNA: TGTGCCAGCAGCGCCAGAATTAGAGTATTGGGGGTTTTTGAGCAGTTCTTC. It yields the protein CASSARIRVLGVFEQFF.

The chain combines TRBV6-6 with TRBJ1-2; perhaps TRBD1 as D (6 bases). The CDR3 has 13 amino acids. Germline lookup yields CDR1 MNHNY and CDR2 SVGAGI (reference sequence). The V end was cut by 8 bases, the J end by 8 bases, with 18 bases between. Here the CDR3 DNA reads TGTGCCAGCGCTGAGGGGGGATTCCGGGGCTACACCTTC. It specifies CASAEGGFRGYTF.

This clone was counted once. V gene TRBV11-2 combines with J gene TRBJ2-1; possibly TRBD2 for D (7 bases). V lost 2 bases to trimming and J lost 15 bases, with 11 bases between them. CDR1 and CDR2 from the germline V gene are SGHAT and FQNNGV. This CDR3 spans 11 amino acids. The CDR3 DNA reads as TGTGCCAGCAGCTTATTGGGGGGGGCGTTCTTC. This gives the protein CASSLLGGAFF.

The CDR3, as DNA: TGTGCCAGCAGCGTAGCAGTCGGGGGCGCATACGAGCAGTACTTC. It translates to CASSVAVGGAYEQYF. The rearrangement joins TRBV9 to TRBJ2-7; perhaps D is TRBD1 or TRBD2 (6 bases each). Trimming removed 0 bases from V and 4 bases from J, with 14 bases in between. Per germline, CDR1 SGDLS and CDR2 YYNGEE. The length of the CDR3 is 15 residues.

About this clone: A clone one base away is much larger, so this may be a read error. The V gene is TRBV7-3, the J gene TRBJ1-1, with no clear D. V lost 1 base, J lost 3 bases, and 6 bases lay in between. CDR3 length: 13 amino acids. Per germline, CDR1 SGHTA and CDR2 FQGTGA. DNA for the CDR3: TGTGCCAGCAGCTTAATGGAGGACACTGAAGCTTTCTTT. It specifies CASSLMEDTEAFF.

This chain links TRBV7-2 with TRBJ1-1, with D possibly being TRBD1 (5 bases). Trimming stripped 1 base from V and 1 base from J, with 10 bases between. Per germline, CDR1 SGHTA and CDR2 FQGNSA. The CDR3 contains 15 residues. This CDR3 is CASSLGLDTNTEAFF. Written as DNA, the CDR3 is TGTGCCAGCAGCTTAGGGTTGGACACGAACACTGAAGCTTTCTTT.

The genes are TRBV11-2 and TRBJ1-1, with 9 bases aligning to TRBD1. The CDR3 is 18 residues long. Germline V gene sequence: CDR1 SGHAT, CDR2 FQNNGV. J lost 1 base, V lost 6 bases, and 15 bases had no gene match. CDR3 in DNA: TGTGCCAGCAGTCCTACGGGACAGGGTATTTCTCGGAACACTGAAGCTTTCTTT. It encodes CASSPTGQGISRNTEAFF.

This clone was observed a single time. The V and J genes are TRBV5-1 and TRBJ2-1; D unclear. V dropped 0 bases and J dropped 4 bases, with 8 bases sitting between them. Germline CDR1 reads SGHRS; CDR2 reads YFSETQ. CDR3 length equals 14 residues. CDR3 DNA: TGCGCCAGCAGCTTGGACGCTACGTACAATGAGCAGTTCTTC. Protein product: CASSLDATYNEQFF.

The chain links TRBV30 to TRBJ1-2, with D possibly being TRBD1 (6 bases). The CDR3 consists of 15 residues. The V gene's germline CDR1 is GTSNPN and CDR2 SVGIG (reference sequence). Trimming took 4 bases from V and 2 from J, leaving 17 bases between them. CDR3 DNA: TGTGCCTGGACCCCACCGGGACATCCGAACTATGGCTACACCTTC. It encodes CAWTPPGHPNYGYTF.

The chain employs TRBV15 and TRBJ2-5; TRBD2 aligns across 9 bases. The CDR3 spans 20 residues. The germline gives CDR1 LNHNV, CDR2 YYDKDF (reference sequence). J was trimmed by 9 bases and V by 0 bases; bases with no gene match: 23. CDR3 sequence: CATSRDGLAGARPWGMAQYF. Written as DNA, the CDR3 is TGTGCCACCAGCAGAGACGGTTTAGCGGGAGCCCGACCCTGGGGGATGGCCCAGTACTTC.

This sequence joins TRBV6-4 and TRBJ2-1, with 8 bases lining up with TRBD1. Unmatched junction bases numbered 7, after V lost 11 bases and J lost 4 bases. This CDR3 contains 13 residues. Germline CDR1 is MRHNA and CDR2 is SNTAGT. CDR3 DNA sequence: TGTGCCGGCTCGACAGGGGAGTACAATGAGCAGTTCTTC. It translates to CAGSTGEYNEQFF.

The chain employs TRBV9 and TRBJ1-6; TRBD1 matches at 10 bases. Looked up from germline, CDR1 is SGDLS and CDR2 is YYNGEE. The CDR3 spans 15 residues. With 3 bases clipped from V and 6 bases from J, the junction kept 3 bases outside the gene matches. The CDR3 nucleotides are TGTGCCAGCAGCGCCCGGGACAGGGGTAATTCACCCCTCCACTTT. It codes for CASSARDRGNSPLHF.

The V gene is TRBV27, the J gene TRBJ1-1, with D uncertain. The germline V gene has CDR1 MNHEY and CDR2 SMNVEV (reference sequence). Trimming stripped 3 bases from V and 3 bases from J, with 14 bases between. The CDR3 is made up of 15 amino acids. The CDR3 reads CASSLHGEMDTEAFF. The CDR3 DNA sequence: TGTGCCAGCAGTTTGCATGGGGAAATGGACACTGAAGCTTTCTTT.

V is TRBV16 and J is TRBJ1-2; 7 bases are shared with TRBD1. This CDR3 is 14 amino acids long. The V segment lost 0 bases and the J segment 8 bases; nucleotides outside the gene matches: 6. Germline CDR1 KGHSY, CDR2 FQNENV. CDR3: CASSQSYQGEGYTF. The CDR3 DNA reads as TGTGCCAGCAGCCAATCGTACCAGGGGGAAGGCTACACCTTC.

The chain carries TRBV18 and TRBJ2-6, with TRBD1 matching 7 bases. CDR3 length: 17 amino acids. The J segment lost 2 bases and the V segment lost 0 bases, leaving 4 bases of the junction unmatched. The germline CDR1 and CDR2 sequences are KGHSH and LQKENI. The CDR3 spells CASSPPTGEPGANVLTF. The CDR3 DNA is TGTGCCAGCTCACCACCCACAGGGGAGCCTGGGGCCAACGTCCTGACTTTC.